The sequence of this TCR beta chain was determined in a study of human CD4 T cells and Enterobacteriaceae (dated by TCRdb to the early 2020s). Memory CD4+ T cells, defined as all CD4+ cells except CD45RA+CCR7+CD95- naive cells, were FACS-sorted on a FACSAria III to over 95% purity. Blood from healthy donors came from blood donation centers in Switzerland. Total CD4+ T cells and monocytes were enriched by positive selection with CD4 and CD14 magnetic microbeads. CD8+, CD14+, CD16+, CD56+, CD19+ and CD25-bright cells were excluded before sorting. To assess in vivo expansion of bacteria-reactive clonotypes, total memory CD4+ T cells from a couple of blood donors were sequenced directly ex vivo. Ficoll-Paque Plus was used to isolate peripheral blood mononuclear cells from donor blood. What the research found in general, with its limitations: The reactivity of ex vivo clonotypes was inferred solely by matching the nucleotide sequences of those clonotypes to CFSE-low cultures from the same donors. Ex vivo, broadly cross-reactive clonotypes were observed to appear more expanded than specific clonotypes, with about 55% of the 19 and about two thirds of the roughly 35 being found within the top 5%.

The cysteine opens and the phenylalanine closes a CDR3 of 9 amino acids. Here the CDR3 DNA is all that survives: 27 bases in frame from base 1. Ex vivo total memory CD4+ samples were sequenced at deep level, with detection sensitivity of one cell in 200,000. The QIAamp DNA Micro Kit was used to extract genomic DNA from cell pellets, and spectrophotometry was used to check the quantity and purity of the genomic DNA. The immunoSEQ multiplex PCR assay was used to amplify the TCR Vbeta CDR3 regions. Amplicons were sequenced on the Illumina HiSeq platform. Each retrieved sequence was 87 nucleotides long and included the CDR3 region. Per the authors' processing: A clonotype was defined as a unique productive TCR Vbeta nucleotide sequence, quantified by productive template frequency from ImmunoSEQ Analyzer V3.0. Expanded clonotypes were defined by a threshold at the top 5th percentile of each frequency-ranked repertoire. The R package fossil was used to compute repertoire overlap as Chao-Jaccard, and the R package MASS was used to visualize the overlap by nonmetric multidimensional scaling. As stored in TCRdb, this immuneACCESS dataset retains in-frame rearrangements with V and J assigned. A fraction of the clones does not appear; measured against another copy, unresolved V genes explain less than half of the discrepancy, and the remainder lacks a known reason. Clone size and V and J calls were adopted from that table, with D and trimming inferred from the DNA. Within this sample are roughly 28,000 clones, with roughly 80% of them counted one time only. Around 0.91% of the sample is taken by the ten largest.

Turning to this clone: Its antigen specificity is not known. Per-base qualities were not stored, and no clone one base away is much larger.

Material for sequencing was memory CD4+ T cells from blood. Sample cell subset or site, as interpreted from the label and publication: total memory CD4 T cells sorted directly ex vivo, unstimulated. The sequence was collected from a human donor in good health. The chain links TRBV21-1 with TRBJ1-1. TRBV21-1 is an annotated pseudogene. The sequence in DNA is TGTGCCAGCCCCCCATGTGGGTTCTTT. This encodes CASPPCGFF.